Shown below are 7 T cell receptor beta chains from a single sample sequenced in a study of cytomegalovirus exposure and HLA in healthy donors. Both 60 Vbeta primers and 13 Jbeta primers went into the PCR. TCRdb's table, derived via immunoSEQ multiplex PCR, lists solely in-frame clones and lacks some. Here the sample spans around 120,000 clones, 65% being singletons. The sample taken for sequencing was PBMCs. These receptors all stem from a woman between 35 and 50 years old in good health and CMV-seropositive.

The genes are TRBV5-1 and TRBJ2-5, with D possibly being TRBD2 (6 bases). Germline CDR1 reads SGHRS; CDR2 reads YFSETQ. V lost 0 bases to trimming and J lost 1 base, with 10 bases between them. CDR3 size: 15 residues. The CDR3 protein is CASSLGSGVQETQYF. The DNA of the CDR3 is TGCGCCAGCAGCTTGGGATCGGGGGTCCAAGAGACCCAGTACTTC.

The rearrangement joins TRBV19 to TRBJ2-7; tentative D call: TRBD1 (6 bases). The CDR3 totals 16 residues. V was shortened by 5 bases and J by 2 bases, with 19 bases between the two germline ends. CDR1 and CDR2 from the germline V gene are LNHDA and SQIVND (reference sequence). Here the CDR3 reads CASSEATGTDPYEQYF. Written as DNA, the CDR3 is TGTGCCAGTAGTGAAGCAACAGGGACCGACCCCTACGAGCAGTACTTC.

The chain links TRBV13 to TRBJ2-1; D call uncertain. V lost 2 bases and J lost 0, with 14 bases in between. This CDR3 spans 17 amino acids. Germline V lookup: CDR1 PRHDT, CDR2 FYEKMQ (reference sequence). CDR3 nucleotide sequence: TGTGCCAGCAGCTTACTCTCTCTTGAGAGCTCCTACAATGAGCAGTTCTTC. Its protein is CASSLLSLESSYNEQFF.

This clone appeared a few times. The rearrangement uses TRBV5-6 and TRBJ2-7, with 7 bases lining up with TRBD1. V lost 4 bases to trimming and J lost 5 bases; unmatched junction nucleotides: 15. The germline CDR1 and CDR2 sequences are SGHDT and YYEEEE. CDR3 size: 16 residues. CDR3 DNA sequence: TGTGCCAGCAGCCCCAGTATGATAGGGGGCAGCGACGAGCAGTACTTC. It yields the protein CASSPSMIGGSDEQYF.

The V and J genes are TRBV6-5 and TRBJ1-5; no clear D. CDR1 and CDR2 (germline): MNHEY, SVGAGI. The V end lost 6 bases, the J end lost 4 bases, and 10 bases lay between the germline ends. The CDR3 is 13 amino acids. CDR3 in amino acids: CASSKQMNQPQHF. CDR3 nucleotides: TGTGCCAGCAGCAAACAGATGAATCAGCCCCAGCATTTT.

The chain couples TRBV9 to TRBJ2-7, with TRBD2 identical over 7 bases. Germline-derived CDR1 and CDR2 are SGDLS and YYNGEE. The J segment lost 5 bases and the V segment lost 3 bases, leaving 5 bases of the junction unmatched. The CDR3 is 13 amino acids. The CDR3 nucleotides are TGTGCCAGCAGCGCAAGCGGGGCTAACGAGCAGTACTTC. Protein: CASSASGANEQYF.

CDR3 in DNA: TGTGCCAGCACCTATATGAACATTCAGTACTTC. The encoded protein is CASTYMNIQYF. This chain joins TRBV28 and TRBJ2-4; D call uncertain. Germline V gene lookup returns CDR1 MDHEN and CDR2 SYDVKM. There are 11 residues in the CDR3. V lost 7 bases, J lost 7 bases, and 8 bases lay in between. Full variable domain (rest looked up from reference TRBV28 and TRBJ2-4): DVKVTQSSRYLVKRTGEKVFLECVQDMDHENMFWYRQDPGLGLRLIYFSYDVKMKEKGDIPEGYSVSREKKERFSLILESASTNQTSMYLCASTYMNIQYFGAGTRLSVL.